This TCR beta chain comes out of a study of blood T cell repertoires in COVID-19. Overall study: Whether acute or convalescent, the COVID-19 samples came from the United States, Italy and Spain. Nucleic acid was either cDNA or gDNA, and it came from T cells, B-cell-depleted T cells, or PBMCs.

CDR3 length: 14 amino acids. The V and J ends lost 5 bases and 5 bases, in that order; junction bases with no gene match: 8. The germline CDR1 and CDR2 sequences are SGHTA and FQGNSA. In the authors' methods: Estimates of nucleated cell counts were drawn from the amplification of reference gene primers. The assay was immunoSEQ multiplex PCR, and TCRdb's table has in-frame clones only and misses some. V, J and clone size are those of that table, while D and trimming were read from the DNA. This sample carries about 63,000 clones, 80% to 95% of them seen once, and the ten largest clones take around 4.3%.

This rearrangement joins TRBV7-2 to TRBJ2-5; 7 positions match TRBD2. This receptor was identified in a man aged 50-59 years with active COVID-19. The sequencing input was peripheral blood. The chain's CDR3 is CASSPGGFGETQYF. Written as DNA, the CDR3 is TGTGCCAGCAGCCCGGGGGGTTTCGGGGAGACCCAGTACTTC.